This T cell receptor beta chain originates from a study of cytomegalovirus exposure and HLA in healthy donors. The V gene lost 6 bases and the J gene lost 7 bases, with 19 bases spanning the gap. This CDR3 has 15 residues. Germline loops: CDR1 LNHNV, CDR2 YYDKDF (reference sequence). In nominal health when sampled, donors likely had unrecorded immune exposures nonetheless. PCR employed 60 Vbeta and 13 Jbeta primers. Produced via immunoSEQ multiplex PCR; TCRdb's table is partial and in-frame only. The sample consists of more than 95,000 clones, 65% to 85% of them appearing once. The sequence was obtained from a female donor in good health and CMV-seropositive. The sequenced sample was PBMCs. The chain uses TRBV15 and TRBJ1-5; tentatively, D is TRBD1 (5 bases). This CDR3 is CATSLPQGARQPQHF. The DNA for the CDR3 is TGTGCCACCAGTCTTCCCCAGGGCGCGCGGCAGCCCCAGCATTTT.